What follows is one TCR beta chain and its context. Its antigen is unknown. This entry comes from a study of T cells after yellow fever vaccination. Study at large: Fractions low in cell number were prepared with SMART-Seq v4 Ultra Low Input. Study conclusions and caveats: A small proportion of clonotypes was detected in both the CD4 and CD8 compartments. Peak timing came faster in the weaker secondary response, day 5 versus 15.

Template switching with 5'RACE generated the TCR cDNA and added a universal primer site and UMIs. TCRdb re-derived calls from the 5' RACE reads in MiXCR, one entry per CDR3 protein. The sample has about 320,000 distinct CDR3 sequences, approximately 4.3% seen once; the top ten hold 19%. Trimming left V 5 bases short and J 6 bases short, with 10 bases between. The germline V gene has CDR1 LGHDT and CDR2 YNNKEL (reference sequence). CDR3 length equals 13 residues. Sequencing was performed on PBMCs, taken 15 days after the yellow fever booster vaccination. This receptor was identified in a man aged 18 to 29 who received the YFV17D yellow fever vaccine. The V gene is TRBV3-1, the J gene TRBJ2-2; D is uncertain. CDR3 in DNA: TGTGCCAGCAGCTCAAACTTGGCCGGGGAGCTGTTTTTT. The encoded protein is CASSSNLAGELFF.